These T cell receptor beta chains were read from a single sample in a study of cytomegalovirus exposure and HLA in healthy donors. TCRdb's copy holds only in-frame clones and misses some; the assay was immunoSEQ multiplex PCR. The sample includes roughly 100,000 clones, approximately 83% of them seen just once. Specimen: PBMCs. The receptors were sampled from a man aged 18 to 30 in good health and CMV-seronegative. CDR3s leave out the opening cysteine and the closing phenylalanine or tryptophan. A D gene is named only where the DNA matches it firmly. Some rows have no size entry. The others give once, few or many, or a class for an expanded clone.

>-|-|TRBV13|TRBJ1-1
ASSINTEAF
>-|-|TRBV13|TRBJ1-5
ASSLGGQPQH
>-|-|TRBV14|TRBJ2-5
ASSQSLTQETQY
>-|-|TRBV21-1|TRBJ1-2
ASSKDRGPDRGYT
>-|-|TRBV2|TRBJ1-2
ASNSGVYGYT
>-|TRBD1|TRBV6-5|TRBJ1-5
ASNPTGVGNQPQH
>-|TRBD1|TRBV5-1|TRBJ1-1
ASRSGQGIMNTEAF
>-|-|TRBV2|TRBJ1-1
ASRTEALMNTEAF
>-|-|TRBV6-5|TRBJ1-1
ASPKGGTEAF
>-|-|TRBV5-1|TRBJ2-7
ASSLASGGYEQY
>-|-|TRBV7-2|TRBJ1-2
ASSLVRGNYGYT
>-|TRBD1|TRBV7-6|TRBJ2-7
ASSSWDREKDEQY
>-|TRBD1|TRBV28|TRBJ2-3
ASTTLGQGSTDTQY
>-|TRBD2|TRBV4-2|TRBJ2-7
ASSQDNREGPQYEQY
>-|-|TRBV11-2|TRBJ1-2
ATQGRDPNYGYT
>-|-|TRBV4-2|TRBJ2-7
ASSQEVRQGTYEQY
>-|-|TRBV25-1|TRBJ2-5
ASSEYRAGQETQY
>-|-|TRBV19|TRBJ1-2
ASRPGAQDSNYGYT
>-|-|TRBV5-1|TRBJ1-6
ASSKESGGWNSPLH
>-|-|TRBV28|TRBJ2-7
ASSLLGPHEQY
>few|-|TRBV29-1|TRBJ1-1
SGYQGLNTEAF
>-|TRBD1|TRBV7-8|TRBJ1-2
ASSFHPPGDRRNYGYT
>-|TRBD2|TRBV5-1|TRBJ2-7
ASGVGVGRASYEQY
>once|TRBD1|TRBV5-5|TRBJ2-5
ASSPNRDRGFQETQY
>-|TRBD2|TRBV10-3|TRBJ2-2
AISTGTSGHTGELF
>-|TRBD2|TRBV28|TRBJ2-3
AIRSGGFSTDTQY
>-|-|TRBV4-1|TRBJ1-4
ASSQDRGFEKLF
>-|-|TRBV7-9|TRBJ1-2
SSSGRQGSYGYT
>-|-|TRBV5-1|TRBJ2-5
ASSAEETQY
>few|-|TRBV18|TRBJ1-5
ASSPGGTPQH
>-|-|TRBV11-1|TRBJ1-6
ASSLQGNSPLH
>-|TRBD2|TRBV6-5|TRBJ2-3
ATALAGVVDTQY
>once|-|TRBV15|TRBJ1-5
ATSTDRDSNQPQH
>-|-|TRBV12-5|TRBJ1-5
ASGLYYPQH
>-|-|TRBV10-3|TRBJ2-5
AISESMGPETQY
>few|-|TRBV19|TRBJ2-1
ASSQGPGNEQF
>few|-|TRBV19|TRBJ1-3
ASSRQVGGNTIY
>-|TRBD2|TRBV9|TRBJ2-1
ASSVVAGVSEQF
>-|-|TRBV7-9|TRBJ2-7
ASSFPRTGGEAYEQY
>-|TRBD1|TRBV7-2|TRBJ2-2
ASSFRADRGTGELF
>once|TRBD1|TRBV29-1|TRBJ2-3
SVDAGTALTDTQY
>-|-|TRBV7-9|TRBJ1-3
ASSTTGNSGNTIY
>-|TRBD1|TRBV5-1|TRBJ2-6
ASSPTPGDSNPSGANVLT
>-|TRBD2|TRBV2|TRBJ2-1
ASTETSGTYGEQF
>-|-|TRBV10-3|TRBJ2-7
ASSYSPARGEQY
>-|-|TRBV28|TRBJ1-1
ASDPTGGRGTEAF
>-|TRBD2|TRBV25-1|TRBJ2-3
AGTSGGTDTQY
>-|-|TRBV7-2|TRBJ2-7
ASSLARDYEQY
>-|-|TRBV5-1|TRBJ2-1
ASSLRAGAGNEQF
>-|-|TRBV10-2|TRBJ2-7
ASSERGFYYEQY
>-|TRBD2|TRBV27|TRBJ2-1
ASSPSSGRIGEQF
>-|-|TRBV29-1|TRBJ2-3
SVRLGSLPDTQY
>once|-|TRBV11-2|TRBJ1-1
ASSPRQENTEAF
>once|-|TRBV27|TRBJ1-5
ASGPQGKGNQPQH
>-|TRBD2|TRBV6-4|TRBJ2-2
ASSDGTSTGELF